This entry lists 11 T cell receptor beta chains sequenced from one sample in a study of T cell responses to AZD1222 COVID-19 vaccine. The protocol was immunoSEQ multiplex PCR, while the TCRdb copy is restricted to in-frame clones and leaves out a portion. The sample lists some 99,000 clones; 88% were seen once. The sample was peripheral blood, taken on day 0 of MenACWY control vaccination. The receptors were sampled from an adult in good health.

This clone has just one count. The chain has TRBV7-9 and TRBJ2-2, with D perhaps TRBD1 or TRBD2 (7 bases each). Looked up from germline, CDR1 is SEHNR and CDR2 is FQNEAQ (reference sequence). This CDR3 is built from 17 residues. V lost 5 bases and J lost 10, with 26 bases in between. DNA of the CDR3: TGTGCCAGCAGCCAAACAGGGGCGGGGGACACCGGGGAGGAGCTGTTTTTT. Protein sequence: CASSQTGAGDTGEELFF.

The genes are TRBV19 and TRBJ1-6; the D is unclear. This CDR3 spans 15 amino acids. Per the germline V gene, CDR1 is LNHDA and CDR2 is SQIVND (reference sequence). V shed 7 bases and J shed 10 bases, with 20 bases lying between them. As DNA, the CDR3 is TGTGCCAGTAAGGAGGCATTACCTATTCGGTCACCCCTCCACTTT. Its protein is CASKEALPIRSPLHF. Variable domain in full (rest from reference TRBV19 and TRBJ1-6): DGGITQSPKYLFRKEGQNVTLSCEQNLNHDAMYWYRQDPGQGLRLIYYSQIVNDFQKGDIAEGYSVSREKKESFPLTVTSAQKNPTAFYLCASKEALPIRSPLHFGNGTRLTVT.

This chain joins TRBV5-1 and TRBJ2-7, with TRBD2 identical over 8 bases. Germline CDR1 reads SGHRS; CDR2 reads YFSETQ. The CDR3 runs 15 residues. The J segment lost 5 bases and the V segment lost 3 bases, leaving 10 bases of the junction unmatched. CDR3 in amino acids: CASSSPPSGFDEQYF. CDR3 in DNA: TGCGCCAGCAGCTCCCCGCCTAGCGGGTTCGACGAGCAGTACTTC.

This clone has more than one count but fewer than ten. V usage is TRBV7-8 and J usage is TRBJ2-1, with 9 nucleotides matching TRBD2. Germline-derived CDR1 and CDR2 are SGHVS and FQNEAQ. J gave up 6 bases and V 5 bases, and 5 bases lay outside the gene matches. The CDR3 extends over 14 amino acids. The CDR3 DNA is TGTGCCAGCAGCCGAGCGGGGGGAAGCAATGAGCAGTTCTTC. This gives the protein CASSRAGGSNEQFF.

The rearrangement links TRBV6-2 or TRBV6-3 to TRBJ1-3, with D unclear. Between the trimmed V and J ends, which lost 1 base and 2 bases, there was a span of 6 bases. The CDR3 extends over 14 amino acids. Germline V gene lookup returns CDR1 MNHEY and CDR2 SVGEGT. The chain's CDR3 is CASSYFGAGNTIYF. CDR3 sequence (DNA): TGTGCCAGCAGTTACTTCGGAGCTGGAAACACCATATATTTT.

The chain uses TRBV29-1 and TRBJ1-1, with D unclear. The CDR3 has 11 amino acids. In germline, CDR1 is SQVTM, CDR2 ANQGSEA. V was shortened by 5 bases and J by 1 base, with 5 bases between the two germline ends. The DNA of the CDR3 is TGCAGCGTTCAGGAGAACACTGAAGCTTTCTTT. This sequence encodes CSVQENTEAFF.

The chain is built from TRBV5-6 and TRBJ1-2; D is uncertain. Looked up from germline, CDR1 is SGHDT and CDR2 is YYEEEE. The CDR3 is 13 residues long. Trimming pared 0 bases from V and 7 bases from J, leaving 10 bases between. CDR3 loop: CASSLVAGGGYTF. CDR3 bases: TGTGCCAGCAGCTTGGTTGCGGGCGGTGGCTACACCTTC. Full variable domain (outside the CDR3, taken from reference TRBV5-6 and TRBJ1-2): DAGVTQSPTHLIKTRGQQVTLRCSPKSGHDTVSWYQQALGQGPQFIFQYYEEEERQRGNFPDRFSGHQFPNYSSELNVNALLLGDSALYLCASSLVAGGGYTFGSGTRLTVV.

The V call is TRBV19, the J call TRBJ1-1; 12 nucleotides agree with TRBD1. The V segment lost 9 bases and the J segment 5 bases; nucleotides outside the gene matches: 10. The CDR3 contains 15 residues. The germline gives CDR1 LNHDA, CDR2 SQIVND (reference sequence). The CDR3 DNA is TGTGCCAGCCGGGACAGGGGGCGGATTGATACTGAAGCTTTCTTT. This translates into CASRDRGRIDTEAFF.

This sequence joins TRBV28 and TRBJ1-5; 9 nucleotides align to TRBD1. From germline, CDR1 is MDHEN and CDR2 SYDVKM. This CDR3 has 16 amino acids. V lost 9 bases, J lost 0 bases, and 9 bases stayed unmatched. For the CDR3, the DNA is TGTGCCAGTACGACAGGGGGGATTTATAGCAATCAGCCCCAGCATTTT. Protein sequence: CASTTGGIYSNQPQHF.

This chain connects TRBV30 to TRBJ1-2; 8 nucleotides line up with TRBD1. Trimming cost V 0 bases and J 6 bases; bases outside gene matches: 9. The CDR3 runs 15 residues. CDR1 and CDR2 (germline): GTSNPN, SVGIG (reference sequence). The CDR3 DNA reads TGTGCCTGGAGTGTACCCAGGGGGCGCTTGAATGGCTACACCTTC. It codes for CAWSVPRGRLNGYTF.

The chain links TRBV2 to TRBJ1-1; D possibly corresponds to TRBD1 (5 bases). The CDR3 sequence is 13 residues long. CDR1 is SNHLY, CDR2 FYNNEI, per germline. V was clipped by 7 bases and J by 4 bases, with 13 bases between them. The CDR3 coding sequence is TGTGCCAGCAAAATACAGGACCCCACTGAAGCTTTCTTT. It translates to CASKIQDPTEAFF.